The 9 T cell receptor beta chains below all came from one sample that was sequenced in a study of OX40 agonist ivuxolimab in advanced cancers. The data were produced by immunoSEQ multiplex PCR, yet TCRdb's version contains in-frame clones alone and is incomplete. The profile shows 13,000 to 15,000 clones, just under 90% of them singletons. The source was CD4+ or CD8+ T cells sorted from blood, collected in a trial of the OX40 agonist ivuxolimab. These receptors were taken from an adult with an advanced solid tumor such as melanoma, head and neck, liver or kidney cancer.

This clone was seen a single time. V and J are TRBV10-3 and TRBJ1-6; D is ambiguous. Germline values: CDR1 ENHRY, CDR2 SYGVKD. The CDR3 extends over 13 amino acids. Trimming removed 6 bases from V and 6 bases from J, with 9 bases in between. CDR3 amino acids: CAIRTTPNSPLHF. CDR3 DNA sequence: TGTGCCATCAGGACAACTCCTAATTCACCCCTCCACTTT.

This chain joins TRBV6-6 and TRBJ1-1; TRBD1 might be the D (5 bases). CDR1 MNHNY and CDR2 SVGAGI come from the germline V gene (reference sequence). The CDR3 spans 15 residues. V was pared by 0 bases and J by 4 bases, with 12 bases between. CDR3 in amino acids: CASSYSAREGTEAFF. CDR3 nucleotides: TGTGCCAGCAGTTACTCGGCCAGGGAGGGCACTGAAGCTTTCTTT.

DNA for the CDR3: TGTGCCAGCAGCGTAGACGCCGGTACGATAGCCAAAAACATTCAGTACTTC. It encodes CASSVDAGTIAKNIQYF. The J gene is TRBJ2-4, the V gene TRBV9; D gene ambiguous. Deletions cut 0 bases from V and 0 bases from J, with 13 bases between. The CDR3 is 17 amino acids. CDR1 is SGDLS, CDR2 YYNGEE, per germline. Combining the CDR3 with reference TRBV9 and TRBJ2-4 gives the whole variable domain DSGVTQTPKHLITATGQRVTLRCSPRSGDLSVYWYQQSLDQGLQFLIQYYNGEERAKGNILERFSAQQFPDLHSELNLSSLELGDSALYFCASSVDAGTIAKNIQYFGAGTRLSVL.

The genes are TRBV5-1 and TRBJ2-6, with TRBD1 as a possible D gene (5 bases). V lost 0 bases to trimming and J lost 4 bases, with 11 bases between them. CDR1 and CDR2 (germline): SGHRS, YFSETQ. CDR3 length: 16 amino acids. CDR3 bases: TGCGCCAGCAGCTTGGTCGCAGGGTGGGGGGCCAACGTCCTGACTTTC. Protein: CASSLVAGWGANVLTF.

The chain employs TRBV9 and TRBJ2-2; TRBD1 aligns across 7 bases. The CDR3 contains 15 residues. V lost 4 bases to trimming and J lost 0 bases; unmatched junction nucleotides: 3. Germline lookup yields CDR1 SGDLS and CDR2 YYNGEE. The CDR3, as DNA: TGTGCCAGCAGCTGGGACAGTTCGAACACCGGGGAGCTGTTTTTT. It yields the protein CASSWDSSNTGELFF.

This clone was picked up one time. The same CDR3 arises from other DNA sequences in this sample as well. The V gene is TRBV7-9, the J gene TRBJ1-4; D is possibly TRBD1 (5 bases). Germline CDR1 is SEHNR and CDR2 is FQNEAQ (reference sequence). V lost 3 bases, J lost 4 bases, and 9 bases lay in between. This CDR3 region has 14 residues. CDR3 protein: CASSLGQGNEKLFF. Here the CDR3 DNA reads TGTGCCAGCAGCTTGGGGCAGGGTAATGAAAAACTGTTTTTT.

This clone has a handful of counts. This chain connects TRBV7-3 to TRBJ1-6; TRBD1 might be the D (6 bases). CDR1 and CDR2 (germline): SGHTA, FQGTGA. The CDR3 runs to 15 residues. The V end was cut by 2 bases, the J end by 8 bases, with 13 bases between. CDR3 protein: CASSLLGQHDSPLHF. Written as DNA, the CDR3 is TGTGCCAGCAGCTTACTCGGACAGCATGATTCACCCCTCCACTTT.

This clone has only one observation. This chain connects TRBV11-2 to TRBJ2-1; 8 nucleotides align to TRBD2. Germline V gene lookup returns CDR1 SGHAT and CDR2 FQNNGV. With V trimmed by 4 bases and J by 9 bases, 11 bases remained unmatched. The CDR3 contains 15 residues. CDR3 protein: CASSYPPGGATEQFF. The CDR3 nucleotides read TGTGCCAGCAGCTACCCCCCCGGGGGGGCCACTGAGCAGTTCTTC.

This chain connects TRBV14 to TRBJ2-5; maybe TRBD1 (5 bases). Germline assignment: CDR1 SGHDN and CDR2 FVKESK. This CDR3 region has 16 residues. With 4 bases removed from V and 5 bases from J, the gap between germline ends came to 20 bases. DNA of the CDR3: TGTGCCAGCAGCCGAGAAGGACACCCTCGCGAGGAGACCCAGTACTTC. This sequence encodes CASSREGHPREETQYF.